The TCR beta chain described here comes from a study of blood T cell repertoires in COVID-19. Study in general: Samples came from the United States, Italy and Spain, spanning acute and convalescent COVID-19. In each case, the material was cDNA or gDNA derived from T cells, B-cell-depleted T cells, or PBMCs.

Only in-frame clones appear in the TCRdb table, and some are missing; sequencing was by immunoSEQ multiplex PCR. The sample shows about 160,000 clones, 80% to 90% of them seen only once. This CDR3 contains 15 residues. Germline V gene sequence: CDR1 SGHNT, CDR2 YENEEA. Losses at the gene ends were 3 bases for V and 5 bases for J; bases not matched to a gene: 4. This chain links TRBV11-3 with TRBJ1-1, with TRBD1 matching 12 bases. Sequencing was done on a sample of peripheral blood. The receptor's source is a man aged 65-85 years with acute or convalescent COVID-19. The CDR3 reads CASSFGTGGLTEAFF. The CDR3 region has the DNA TGTGCCAGCAGCTTTGGGACAGGGGGCCTGACTGAAGCTTTCTTT.